The rows below give T cell receptor beta chains drawn from one sample of a study of blood T cell repertoires in COVID-19. The assay was immunoSEQ multiplex PCR, and TCRdb's table has in-frame clones only and misses some. The sample carries around 150,000 clones, 84% recorded once. Sequencing was performed on peripheral blood. The receptors come from a man in his sixties or seventies with acute or convalescent COVID-19. CDR3s include the opening cysteine and the closing phenylalanine or tryptophan. The D gene is left open where the match is weak. A clone size is listed for some rows: how often the clone was seen (once, few, many), or a class if it is expanded.

V gene: TRBV11-2
clone size: .
J gene: TRBJ2-4
D gene: TRBD1
CDR3 DNA: TGTGCCAGCAGCTTAGGGGACAGCGCCAAAAACATTCAGTACTTC
CDR3 protein: CASSLGDSAKNIQYF

V gene: TRBV28
clone size: .
J gene: TRBJ1-6
D gene: .
CDR3 DNA: TGTGCCAGCAGTTCCCAGACGACAGCGAGGAGAGACGCACCCCTCCACTTT
CDR3 protein: CASSSQTTARRDAPLHF

V gene: TRBV24-1
clone size: .
J gene: TRBJ2-1
D gene: TRBD1
CDR3 DNA: TGTGCCACCAGTGATTCAGGGGGCAGGTACAATGAGCAGTTCTTC
CDR3 protein: CATSDSGGRYNEQFF

V gene: TRBV9
clone size: .
J gene: TRBJ1-6
D gene: .
CDR3 DNA: TGTGCCAGCAGCGGTGCCGGACAGACTGAGACACCCCTCCACTTT
CDR3 protein: CASSGAGQTETPLHF

V gene: TRBV19
clone size: .
J gene: TRBJ2-7
D gene: .
CDR3 DNA: TGTGCCAGTAGGAAAGAGACAGGAACCTACGAGCAGTACTTC
CDR3 protein: CASRKETGTYEQYF

V gene: TRBV6-5
clone size: .
J gene: TRBJ1-1
D gene: TRBD1
CDR3 DNA: TGTGCCAGCAGTCCCGACAGGGTTGGAACTGAAGCTTTCTTT
CDR3 protein: CASSPDRVGTEAFF

V gene: TRBV12-3/TRBV12-4
clone size: .
J gene: TRBJ1-4
D gene: .
CDR3 DNA: TGTGCCAGCAGTTTTGAGAATGAAAAACTGTTTTTT
CDR3 protein: CASSFENEKLFF

V gene: TRBV30
clone size: few
J gene: TRBJ2-1
D gene: TRBD2
CDR3 DNA: TGTGCCTGGAGTGTTTCGAGACTAGCGGTGAGAGACTACAATGAGCAGTTCTTC
CDR3 protein: CAWSVSRLAVRDYNEQFF

V gene: TRBV5-4
clone size: .
J gene: TRBJ2-3
D gene: TRBD2
CDR3 DNA: TGTGCCAGCAGCTTGGGTTTAGCGGGAGACGGCACAGATACGCAGTATTTT
CDR3 protein: CASSLGLAGDGTDTQYF

V gene: TRBV3-1/TRBV3-2
clone size: .
J gene: TRBJ1-1
D gene: TRBD1
CDR3 DNA: TGTGCCAGCAGCCAAGAAGACAGGGGCGCTGAAGCTTTCTTT
CDR3 protein: CASSQEDRGAEAFF

V gene: TRBV3-1/TRBV3-2
clone size: few
J gene: TRBJ1-2
D gene: .
CDR3 DNA: TGTGCCAGCAGCCAAGATGGGCAGGTGGGCTATGGCTACACCTTC
CDR3 protein: CASSQDGQVGYGYTF

V gene: TRBV28
clone size: .
J gene: TRBJ1-2
D gene: TRBD1
CDR3 DNA: TGTGCCAACTCCCGGGACAGGGTGGGGGGCTACACCTTC
CDR3 protein: CANSRDRVGGYTF

V gene: TRBV19
clone size: .
J gene: TRBJ2-3
D gene: .
CDR3 DNA: TGTGCCAGTAGTTTGGGGAGGACGCAGTATTTT
CDR3 protein: CASSLGRTQYF

V gene: TRBV5-6
clone size: few
J gene: TRBJ2-2
D gene: .
CDR3 DNA: TGTGCCAGCAGCTTGGTCGCATCGACTCGAACCGGGGAGCTGTTTTTT
CDR3 protein: CASSLVASTRTGELFF

V gene: TRBV5-1
clone size: few
J gene: TRBJ1-3
D gene: TRBD1
CDR3 DNA: TGCGCCAGCAGCCCAGGGACAGGCGGAAACACCATATATTTT
CDR3 protein: CASSPGTGGNTIYF

V gene: TRBV6-1
clone size: few
J gene: TRBJ1-5
D gene: .
CDR3 DNA: TGTGCCAGCAGTGAATTAATAGGCAGGATCAATCAGCCCCAGCATTTT
CDR3 protein: CASSELIGRINQPQHF

V gene: TRBV12-3/TRBV12-4
clone size: few
J gene: TRBJ2-5
D gene: TRBD2
CDR3 DNA: TGTGCCAGCACCCGGGGGGGCGCGGAGACCCAGTACTTC
CDR3 protein: CASTRGGAETQYF

V gene: TRBV13
clone size: .
J gene: TRBJ2-3
D gene: .
CDR3 DNA: TGTGCCAGCAGCTTGGGGGGGCCTCTCCGCACAGATACGCAGTATTTT
CDR3 protein: CASSLGGPLRTDTQYF

V gene: TRBV2
clone size: .
J gene: TRBJ2-1
D gene: TRBD2
CDR3 DNA: TGTGCCAGCAGTCCAAGGACTAGCTTCTACAATGAGCAGTTCTTC
CDR3 protein: CASSPRTSFYNEQFF

V gene: TRBV25-1
clone size: .
J gene: TRBJ1-2
D gene: TRBD1
CDR3 DNA: TGTGCCAGCAGTACCCGACAGGGGGCTTATGGCTACACCTTC
CDR3 protein: CASSTRQGAYGYTF

V gene: TRBV14
clone size: .
J gene: TRBJ2-7
D gene: TRBD1
CDR3 DNA: TGTGCCAGCAGCCAAGATCTAGGGGGCTTTGAGCAGTACTTC
CDR3 protein: CASSQDLGGFEQYF

V gene: TRBV5-1
clone size: .
J gene: TRBJ1-2
D gene: TRBD1
CDR3 DNA: TGCGCCAGCAGCGGGCAGGGGGATGGCTACACCTTC
CDR3 protein: CASSGQGDGYTF

V gene: TRBV7-2
clone size: .
J gene: TRBJ2-5
D gene: TRBD2
CDR3 DNA: TGTGCCAGCAGCCCGGGACTAGCGGGGGGGCAAGAGACCCAGTACTTC
CDR3 protein: CASSPGLAGGQETQYF

V gene: TRBV6-1
clone size: .
J gene: TRBJ1-6
D gene: TRBD1
CDR3 DNA: TGTGCCAGCAGTGAAACTGCCGGGACAGAGTCATTCGAGGCCCTCCACTTT
CDR3 protein: CASSETAGTESFEALHF

V gene: TRBV28
clone size: once
J gene: TRBJ2-1
D gene: TRBD2
CDR3 DNA: TGTGCCAGCAGTTCCATAATCGGTCGGCAACGGACCGGGAGGGCTAATGAGCAGTTCTTC
CDR3 protein: CASSSIIGRQRTGRANEQFF

V gene: TRBV19
clone size: few
J gene: TRBJ1-5
D gene: TRBD1
CDR3 DNA: TGTGCCAGTAGTATATACACAGGGGGCTCCAATCAGCCCCAGCATTTT
CDR3 protein: CASSIYTGGSNQPQHF

V gene: TRBV6-5
clone size: .
J gene: TRBJ2-2
D gene: .
CDR3 DNA: TGTGCCAGCAGAAACTCCCCCGGGGAGCTGTTTTTT
CDR3 protein: CASRNSPGELFF

V gene: TRBV2
clone size: .
J gene: TRBJ1-2
D gene: .
CDR3 DNA: TGTGCCAGCACCCCAGGGATGACGCTGTCCGGCTACACCTTC
CDR3 protein: CASTPGMTLSGYTF

V gene: TRBV24-1
clone size: .
J gene: TRBJ1-2
D gene: .
CDR3 DNA: TGTGCCACCAGTGTGGGGGGGGCTGGCTACACCTTC
CDR3 protein: CATSVGGAGYTF

V gene: TRBV12-5
clone size: .
J gene: TRBJ2-3
D gene: .
CDR3 DNA: TGTGCTAGTGGTTTGCAGGGGTCAACGAATACGCAGTATTTT
CDR3 protein: CASGLQGSTNTQYF

V gene: TRBV5-3
clone size: .
J gene: TRBJ2-3
D gene: TRBD1
CDR3 DNA: TGTGCCAGTTTTGGACAGGTACCTTCAGATACGCAGTATTTT
CDR3 protein: CASFGQVPSDTQYF

V gene: TRBV5-1
clone size: .
J gene: TRBJ2-7
D gene: TRBD2
CDR3 DNA: TGCGCCAGCAGCTTGGCCGGGGGTAGCGGGGTCTCCTACGAGCAGTACTTC
CDR3 protein: CASSLAGGSGVSYEQYF

V gene: TRBV10-1
clone size: few
J gene: TRBJ2-5
D gene: .
CDR3 DNA: TGCGCCAGCAGTCCCAACGGCTGGGACATACAAGAGACCCAGTACTTC
CDR3 protein: CASSPNGWDIQETQYF

V gene: TRBV28
clone size: .
J gene: TRBJ1-1
D gene: .
CDR3 DNA: TGTGCCAGCAGTTCCCGTTCCCTCAGGGGAATGAACACTGAAGCTTTCTTT
CDR3 protein: CASSSRSLRGMNTEAFF

V gene: TRBV19
clone size: .
J gene: TRBJ1-2
D gene: .
CDR3 DNA: TGTGCCAGTAGCCGCCCGGCGGGGTCTGGCTACACCTTC
CDR3 protein: CASSRPAGSGYTF

V gene: TRBV28
clone size: .
J gene: TRBJ1-5
D gene: .
CDR3 DNA: TGTGCCAGCAGACAAGGGAGGGGGTCTCAGCCCCAGCATTTT
CDR3 protein: CASRQGRGSQPQHF

V gene: TRBV6-1
clone size: .
J gene: TRBJ2-1
D gene: .
CDR3 DNA: TGTGCCAGCAGTGAGGACACCTACAATGAGCAGTTCTTC
CDR3 protein: CASSEDTYNEQFF

V gene: TRBV5-1
clone size: .
J gene: TRBJ2-3
D gene: TRBD2
CDR3 DNA: TGCGCCAGCAGCTTGGGAGCGGGACTCACTAGCACAGATACGCAGTATTTT
CDR3 protein: CASSLGAGLTSTDTQYF

V gene: TRBV2
clone size: .
J gene: TRBJ2-3
D gene: TRBD2
CDR3 DNA: TGTGCCAGCAGCCAACGACTAGCGGCCACCCTAACTAGCACAGATACGCAGTATTTT
CDR3 protein: CASSQRLAATLTSTDTQYF

V gene: TRBV5-8
clone size: .
J gene: TRBJ2-3
D gene: .
CDR3 DNA: TGTGCCAGCAGCTTCCGGCAGGGCTTAACAGATACGCAGTATTTT
CDR3 protein: CASSFRQGLTDTQYF

V gene: TRBV28
clone size: once
J gene: TRBJ2-7
D gene: TRBD1
CDR3 DNA: TGTGCCAGCAGTCAAGGGGGCATCTCCTACGAGCAGTACTTC
CDR3 protein: CASSQGGISYEQYF

V gene: TRBV27
clone size: .
J gene: TRBJ2-7
D gene: .
CDR3 DNA: TGTGCCAGCAGTTTAGTTGCCAGGATCCACGAGCAGTACTTC
CDR3 protein: CASSLVARIHEQYF

V gene: TRBV7-3
clone size: .
J gene: TRBJ2-3
D gene: TRBD2
CDR3 DNA: TGTGCCAGCAGCTTAGGACTAGCGATCACAGATACGCAGTATTTT
CDR3 protein: CASSLGLAITDTQYF

V gene: TRBV5-6
clone size: .
J gene: TRBJ2-7
D gene: .
CDR3 DNA: TGTGCCAGCAGCTTGGGGACAGCCCTAGAGCAGTACTTC
CDR3 protein: CASSLGTALEQYF

V gene: TRBV18
clone size: .
J gene: TRBJ1-1
D gene: .
CDR3 DNA: TGTGCCAGCTCGGTAGGAGCTCCTGGTTTGACTGAAGCTTTCTTT
CDR3 protein: CASSVGAPGLTEAFF

V gene: TRBV24-1
clone size: .
J gene: TRBJ2-6
D gene: .
CDR3 DNA: TGTGCCACCAGTGCCGTATTACAGGGAACCGGGGCCAACGTCCTGACTTTC
CDR3 protein: CATSAVLQGTGANVLTF

V gene: TRBV6-6
clone size: few
J gene: TRBJ2-7
D gene: .
CDR3 DNA: TGTGCCAGCAGTTACCGGCGGGACGAGCAGTACTTC
CDR3 protein: CASSYRRDEQYF

V gene: TRBV6-5
clone size: .
J gene: TRBJ1-3
D gene: .
CDR3 DNA: TGTGCCAGCAGGCTTAGTGGGGCCTCTGGAAACACCATATATTTT
CDR3 protein: CASRLSGASGNTIYF

V gene: TRBV19
clone size: .
J gene: TRBJ1-1
D gene: .
CDR3 DNA: TGTGCCAGTAGTACTACCATGAACACTGAAGCTTTCTTT
CDR3 protein: CASSTTMNTEAFF

V gene: TRBV3-1/TRBV3-2
clone size: .
J gene: TRBJ2-5
D gene: .
CDR3 DNA: TGTGCCAGCAGCCAATTTAGGGGGGGGCAAGAGACCCAGTACTTC
CDR3 protein: CASSQFRGGQETQYF

V gene: TRBV7-9
clone size: .
J gene: TRBJ2-1
D gene: .
CDR3 DNA: TGTGCCAGCAGCTTGCGTCGCGCGGAGGGGCAGTTCTTC
CDR3 protein: CASSLRRAEGQFF

V gene: TRBV11-2
clone size: .
J gene: TRBJ2-1
D gene: .
CDR3 DNA: TGTGCCAGCAGCTCCTATGCTGGCGGAGGAACATACAATGAGCAGTTCTTC
CDR3 protein: CASSSYAGGGTYNEQFF

V gene: TRBV18
clone size: .
J gene: TRBJ1-3
D gene: .
CDR3 DNA: TGTGCCAGCTCACCTCTACAGGGAACTACTGGAAACACCATATATTTT
CDR3 protein: CASSPLQGTTGNTIYF

V gene: TRBV2
clone size: .
J gene: TRBJ1-4
D gene: TRBD1
CDR3 DNA: TGTGCCAGCAGACCCACAGGGGGCGCTGCTAATGAAAAACTGTTTTTT
CDR3 protein: CASRPTGGAANEKLFF